Presented here are 21 T cell receptor beta chains from one specimen sequenced in a study of blood T cells in healthy people across ages. Through a sample-barcoded 5' primer and a J-beta primer mix, a second PCR was run for 7 to 11 cycles. One entry per CDR3 protein results from TCRdb running MiXCR on the 5' RACE reads. The profile covers 1.4 million to 1.5 million distinct CDR3 sequences, with 42% appearing a single time and 6.5% to 10% taken by the ten largest. Sequenced: blood. Receptor source: a woman aged 18-29 years in good health.

There are a few counts of this clonotype. The chain uses TRBV27 and TRBJ2-3; D gene ambiguous. V was cut by 3 bases and J by 4 bases, with 17 bases left in between. Germline CDR1 reads MNHEY; CDR2 reads SMNVEV (reference sequence). The length of the CDR3 is 16 residues. The CDR3 DNA reads TGTGCCAGCAGTTTTGGCTCCTCGGGTGTGGCAGATACGCAGTATTTT. Its translation is CASSFGSSGVADTQYF.

About this clonotype itself: A much larger clonotype is one base distant, so this may be a read error. This chain connects TRBV29-1 to TRBJ2-1; tentative D call: TRBD2 (5 bases). Trimming took 7 bases from V and 13 from J, leaving 14 bases between them. CDR1 and CDR2 (germline): SQVTM, ANQGSEA. The CDR3 length is 10 residues. CDR3 residues: CSAGGETQFF. The CDR3 DNA reads as TGCAGCGCTGGAGGAGAGACCCAGTTCTTC.

J is TRBJ1-4 and V is TRBV28; D is uncertain. The CDR3 sequence is 15 residues long. V lost 5 bases to trimming and J lost 7 bases, with 17 bases between them. CDR1 and CDR2 from the germline V gene are MDHEN and SYDVKM. The CDR3 here is CASSLPGGLGEKLFF. CDR3 coding DNA: TGTGCCAGCAGTCTACCCGGAGGACTCGGTGAAAAACTGTTTTTT.

This clonotype was counted only a few times. The CDR3 sequence is CASSTTSRQQFF. Here the CDR3 DNA reads TGTGCCAGCAGTACCACTAGCCGGCAGCAGTTCTTC. This rearrangement joins TRBV27 to TRBJ2-1; tentatively, D is TRBD2 (6 bases). Germline-derived CDR1 and CDR2 are MNHEY and SMNVEV (reference sequence). CDR3 size: 12 residues. V lost 5 bases and J lost 11, with 13 bases in between.

The chain carries TRBV20-1 and TRBJ2-4, with 7 bases lining up with TRBD2. This CDR3 has 14 residues. From germline, CDR1 is DFQATT and CDR2 SNEGSKA (reference sequence). V trimming: 6 bases; J trimming: 5 bases; junction bases outside the gene matches: 10. DNA of the CDR3: TGCAGTGCCCGGGGGGACCGGACCCAAAACATTCAGTACTTC. The encoded protein is CSARGDRTQNIQYF.

This clonotype was seen a handful of times. The V call is TRBV3-1, the J call TRBJ2-7; D possibly corresponds to TRBD2 (6 bases). The end of the DNA fits TRBJ2-5 better, so the J call may be wrong. The CDR3 covers 16 residues. Germline V gene data show CDR1 as LGHDT and CDR2 as YNNKEL (reference sequence). CDR3 sequence reads: CASSQVGGGDGETQYF. CDR3 bases: TGTGCCAGCAGCCAAGTGGGGGGTGGGGACGGAGAGACCCAGTACTTC.

The chain joins TRBV6-1 to TRBJ2-7, with 13 bases aligning to TRBD2. Trimming cost V 5 bases and J 1 base; bases outside gene matches: 8. This CDR3 is built from 17 residues. Germline CDR1 and CDR2: MNHNS and SASEGT. This CDR3 is CASSRTSGGRASYEQYF. CDR3 nucleotides: TGTGCCAGCAGTCGGACTAGCGGGGGTCGGGCGTCCTACGAGCAGTACTTC.

V gene TRBV20-1 combines with J gene TRBJ2-7; no definite D call. Trimming left V 5 bases short and J 0 bases short, with 11 bases between. Per the germline V gene, CDR1 is DFQATT and CDR2 is SNEGSKA (reference sequence). The CDR3 is made up of 13 amino acids. CDR3 residues: CSAPARSSYEQYF. CDR3 DNA sequence: TGCAGTGCTCCCGCCCGGTCCTCCTACGAGCAGTACTTC.

This clonotype is categorized as medium-sized. The rearrangement links TRBV29-1 to TRBJ2-5; D unclear. CDR1 is SQVTM, CDR2 ANQGSEA, per germline. There are 12 residues in the CDR3. V lost 7 bases and J lost 1, with 10 bases in between. The CDR3 loop is CSGSKAQETQYF. CDR3 coding DNA: TGCAGCGGCAGCAAAGCCCAAGAGACCCAGTACTTC.

The chain recombines TRBV6-5 with TRBJ2-1; D remains ambiguous. With the DNA end fitting TRBJ2-7 better, the J assignment may be wrong. The CDR3 length is 15 residues. CDR1 MNHEY and CDR2 SVGAGI come from the germline V gene. The CDR3 nucleotides are TGTGCCAGCAGACCCGGCCCATTCGACGGATACGAGCAGTACTTC. Translating it yields CASRPGPFDGYEQYF.

This clonotype was seen a single time. The CDR3, as DNA: TGCGCCAGCAGAGTTAGCGGGCCCTACGAGCAGTACTTC. Amino acid sequence: CASRVSGPYEQYF. The genes are TRBV10-2 and TRBJ2-4; 7 positions match TRBD2. Judging by the DNA end, TRBJ2-7 fits better; the J call may be wrong. Germline lookup yields CDR1 WSHSY and CDR2 SAAADI. This CDR3 is 13 amino acids long.

The J gene is TRBJ2-5, the V gene TRBV4-1; D is perhaps TRBD2 (6 bases). Germline lookup yields CDR1 MGHRA and CDR2 YSYEKL. CDR3 length equals 14 residues. V was cut by 1 base and J by 11 bases, with 17 bases left in between. DNA of the CDR3: TGCGCCAGCAGCCAAGGCGGGGTTCCGCGAGGGCAGTACTTC. This encodes CASSQGGVPRGQYF.

J is TRBJ2-7 and V is TRBV28; D not certain. The CDR3 extends over 11 amino acids. CDR1 is MDHEN and CDR2 is SYDVKM in the germline V gene. Trimming stripped 4 bases from V and 9 bases from J, with 10 bases between. CDR3 amino acids: CASSSRRGQYF. CDR3 coding DNA: TGTGCCAGCAGTTCGCGGCGTGGGCAGTACTTC.

This clonotype was counted only a few times. The chain employs TRBV11-2 and TRBJ2-7; D is possibly TRBD1 or TRBD2 (6 bases each). The germline CDR1 and CDR2 sequences are SGHAT and FQNNGV. This CDR3 contains 16 residues. V lost 0 bases to trimming and J lost 3 bases, with 15 bases between them. CDR3 amino acids: CASSLDPRGRGYEQYF. CDR3 in DNA: TGTGCCAGCAGCTTAGATCCACGGGGGCGCGGCTACGAGCAGTACTTC.

In its sample, this clonotype was seen a few times. The chain recombines TRBV10-3 with TRBJ2-1; D call uncertain. The V and J ends lost 9 bases and 4 bases respectively, with 19 bases between them. In germline, CDR1 is ENHRY, CDR2 SYGVKD. The CDR3 contains 15 residues. The CDR3 loop is CAMAVGEEPYNEQFF. In DNA form, the CDR3 reads TGTGCCATGGCGGTTGGCGAGGAGCCTTACAATGAGCAGTTCTTC.

This clonotype showed up just a few times. The chain recombines TRBV5-5 with TRBJ2-2; unclear D gene. There are 15 residues in the CDR3. CDR1 is SGHKS and CDR2 is YYEKEE in the germline V gene (reference sequence). Deletions cut 5 bases from V and 1 base from J, with 12 bases between. The CDR3, as DNA: TGTGCCAGCAGAGAATATTTGGGGAACACCGGGGAGCTGTTTTTT. Translation gives CASREYLGNTGELFF.

This clonotype was seen only a few times. The gene calls are TRBV28 and TRBJ1-2; no reliable D call. The CDR3 consists of 15 residues. Trimming cost V 2 bases and J 8 bases, with 18 bases left between them. The germline gives CDR1 MDHEN, CDR2 SYDVKM. The CDR3 DNA reads TGTGCCAGCAGTTTAACCGGGATCCCTAGGAGGGGCTACACCTTC. Translating gives CASSLTGIPRRGYTF.

This clonotype was seen only a few times. The chain carries TRBV2 and TRBJ2-1; 8 bases are shared with TRBD2. CDR1 is SNHLY and CDR2 is FYNNEI in the germline V gene. J was trimmed by 0 bases and V by 10 bases; bases with no gene match: 5. The CDR3 totals 14 residues. The CDR3 region is CATILADSYNEQFF. CDR3 nucleotides: TGTGCCACAATACTAGCGGACTCCTACAATGAGCAGTTCTTC.

This chain uses TRBV7-6 with TRBJ1-2; D is undetermined. Germline CDR1 is SGHVS and CDR2 is FNYEAQ. The CDR3 has 14 amino acids. The V and J ends lost 0 bases and 4 bases respectively, with 9 bases between them. As DNA, the CDR3 is TGTGCCAGCAGCTTAGCTCCTGCTATCTATGGCTACACCTTC. Translating it yields CASSLAPAIYGYTF.

With regard to this clonotype: The junction does not match germline at one end; this may be a read error. This chain joins TRBV7-8 and TRBJ2-7, with D perhaps TRBD2 (6 bases). The CDR3 is 13 amino acids. Germline CDR1 SGHVS, CDR2 FQNEAQ. CDR3 sequence reads: CVSTIRGGYEQYF. The CDR3 DNA reads TGTGTCAGCACCATTAGGGGAGGCTACGAGCAGTACTTC.

Only a few counts were recorded for this clonotype. The rearrangement joins TRBV20-1 to TRBJ2-3; 9 bases map to TRBD1. J lost 5 bases, V lost 5 bases, and 8 bases had no gene match. Germline V gene data show CDR1 as DFQATT and CDR2 as SNEGSKA (reference sequence). This CDR3 is built from 14 residues. CDR3 nucleotides: TGCAGTGCTGGCGGGACAGGGACCCAAGATACGCAGTATTTT. It specifies CSAGGTGTQDTQYF.